Sequencing of this T cell receptor (beta chain) was carried out in a study of OX40 agonist ivuxolimab in advanced cancers. About the study as a whole: Ivuxolimab, which targeted the costimulatory receptor OX40 (CD134), was an agonistic, fully human IgG2 monoclonal antibody. Intravenous ivuxolimab was administered to patients every 2 weeks at six dose levels: 0.01, 0.1, 0.3, 1.5, 3 and 10 mg/kg. Among the roughly 50 dose-escalation patients, approximately 20 had hepatocellular carcinoma, some 15 melanoma, 9 renal cell carcinoma and 9 head and neck cancer. In the dose-escalation cohort, about four fifths of patients were male, and the mean age was roughly 60 years with a range of about 20 to 90. Patients were allowed to have had prior anti-PD-1, anti-PD-L1 or anti-CTLA-4 therapy, and approximately 41% of the dose-escalation patients had previously received checkpoint inhibitors. Partial responses occurred in three dose-escalation patients, of whom one had hepatocellular carcinoma and two had cutaneous melanoma. Peripheral TCRbeta sequencing aimed to test whether ivuxolimab altered TCR sequence diversity and caused clonal T-cell expansion. The monotherapy dose-escalation portion (N of about 50 patients) of the phase I ivuxolimab trial is reported in the paper.

The germline V gene yields SGHDT for CDR1 and YYEEEE for CDR2. Compared with germline, V lacks 4 bases and J lacks 1 base; bases without a gene match: 12. The CDR3 runs 17 residues from the cysteine to the phenylalanine. The CDR3 DNA has 51 bases and is translated from base 1. The trial excluded patients who had a history of autoimmune disease or were on systemic immunosuppression. Peripheral blood for TCR sequencing was collected from all dose cohorts at baseline, on cycle 4 day 1, and on cycle 7 day 1. The samples were taken from a phase I, first-in-human, multicenter, open-label dose-escalation trial of ivuxolimab. Adults with locally advanced or metastatic melanoma, renal cell, hepatocellular, or head and neck squamous cell carcinoma were enrolled in the trial. Before TCR sequencing, CD4+ T cells and CD8+ T cells from peripheral blood were sorted into separate populations. Notes on this clone: Its antigen is unknown. Per-base qualities were not stored, and no clone one base away is much larger.

Study-level results and caveats: After ivuxolimab, CD8+ T cells had more expanded clones than CD4+ T cells on average. At doses of 0.1 to 3.0 mg/kg, clonal expansion of both CD4+ and CD8+ T cells in blood was seen between baseline and week 6. Partial responders in the 0.1-3.0 mg/kg groups had among the lowest normalized peripheral clonal expansion, especially among CD8+ T cells. Low levels of normalized T-cell clonal expansion were also seen in some nonresponding patients. The antigen specificity of the peripheral T cells that underwent clonal expansion was not determined.

Genomic DNA was isolated from the sorted cells so that the TCRbeta CDR3 region could be sequenced. The immunoSEQ Assay was used for sequencing of TCRbeta CDR3 regions. Here the immuneACCESS table is served through TCRdb, limited to in-frame sequences with V and J called. Missing clones are a known gap in these copies; in checked studies unresolved V genes cover under half, and the rest lacks a known reason. This sample is represented by about 73,000 clones; 70% to 90% of them were singletons. The ten largest clonotypes hold 8% of the sample. Sequencing used CD4+ or CD8+ T cells sorted from blood, obtained in a trial of the OX40 agonist ivuxolimab. The rearranged segments are TRBV5-6 and TRBJ1-2, and TRBD1 aligns with 8 junction nucleotides. This receptor was identified in an adult with an advanced solid tumor such as melanoma, head and neck, liver or kidney cancer. The base sequence is TGTGCCAGCAGCCGGAGGACAGGGACCTATGTTAACTATGGCTACACCTTC. Translated, it reads CASSRRTGTYVNYGYTF.